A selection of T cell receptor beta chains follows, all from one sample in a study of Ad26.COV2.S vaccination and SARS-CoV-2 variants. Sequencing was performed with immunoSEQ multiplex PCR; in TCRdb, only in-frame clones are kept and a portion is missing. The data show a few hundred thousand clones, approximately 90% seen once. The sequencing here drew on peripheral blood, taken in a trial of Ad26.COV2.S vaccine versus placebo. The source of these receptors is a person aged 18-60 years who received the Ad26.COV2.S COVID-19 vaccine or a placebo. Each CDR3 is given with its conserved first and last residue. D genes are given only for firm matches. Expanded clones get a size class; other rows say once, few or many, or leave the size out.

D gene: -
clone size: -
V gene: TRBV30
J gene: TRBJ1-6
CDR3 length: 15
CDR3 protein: CAWSPGARGDSPLHF

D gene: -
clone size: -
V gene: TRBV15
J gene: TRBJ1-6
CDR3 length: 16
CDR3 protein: CATSRDRDLSNSPLHF

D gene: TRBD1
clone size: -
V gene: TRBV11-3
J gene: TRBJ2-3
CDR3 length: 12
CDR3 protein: CASSGRGDTQYF

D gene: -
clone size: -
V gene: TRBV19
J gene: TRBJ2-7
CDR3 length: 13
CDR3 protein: CASSTSDRNEQYF

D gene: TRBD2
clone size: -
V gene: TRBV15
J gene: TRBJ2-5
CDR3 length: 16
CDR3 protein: CATSRGGLAGVETQYF

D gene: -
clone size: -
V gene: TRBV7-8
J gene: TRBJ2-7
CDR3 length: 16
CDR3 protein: CASSLASAGSFVEQYF

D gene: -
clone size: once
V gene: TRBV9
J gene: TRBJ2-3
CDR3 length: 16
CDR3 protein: CASSVVRSTSTDTQYF

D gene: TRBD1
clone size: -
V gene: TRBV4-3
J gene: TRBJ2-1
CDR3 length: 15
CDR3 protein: CASSFRRTGGNEQFF

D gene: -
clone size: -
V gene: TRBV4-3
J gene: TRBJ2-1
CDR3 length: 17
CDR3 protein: CASSQAPQASVYNEQFF

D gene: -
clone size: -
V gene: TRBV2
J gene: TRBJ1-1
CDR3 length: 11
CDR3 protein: CASSGGGEAFF

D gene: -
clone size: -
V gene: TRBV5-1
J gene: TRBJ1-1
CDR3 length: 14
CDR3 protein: CASSLGTENTEAFF

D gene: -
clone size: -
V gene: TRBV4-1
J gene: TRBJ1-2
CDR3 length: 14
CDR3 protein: CASSPGWAEHGYTF

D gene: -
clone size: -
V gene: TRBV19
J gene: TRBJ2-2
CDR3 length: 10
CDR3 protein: CASKAGELFF

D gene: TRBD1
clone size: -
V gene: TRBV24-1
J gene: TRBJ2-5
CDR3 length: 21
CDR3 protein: CATSDLGTGDLSESSQETQYF

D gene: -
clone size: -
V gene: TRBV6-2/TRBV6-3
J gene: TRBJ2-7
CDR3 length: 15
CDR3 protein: CASSYRAGVSYEQYF

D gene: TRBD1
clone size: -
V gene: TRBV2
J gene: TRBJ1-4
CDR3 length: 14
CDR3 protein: CASKGTATNEKLFF

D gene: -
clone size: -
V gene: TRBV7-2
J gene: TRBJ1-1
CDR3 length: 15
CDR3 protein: CASSLTPGDDTEAFF

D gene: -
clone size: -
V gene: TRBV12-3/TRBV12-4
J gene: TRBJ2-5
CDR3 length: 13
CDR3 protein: CASSFGGRETQYF

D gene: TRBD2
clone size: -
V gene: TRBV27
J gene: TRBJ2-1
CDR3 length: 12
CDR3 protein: CASGGGVNEQFF

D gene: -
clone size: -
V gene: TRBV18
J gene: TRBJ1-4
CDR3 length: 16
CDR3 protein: CASSPGAVRAQEKLFF

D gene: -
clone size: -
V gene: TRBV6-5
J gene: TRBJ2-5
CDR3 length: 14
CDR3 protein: CASSYAGAQETQYF

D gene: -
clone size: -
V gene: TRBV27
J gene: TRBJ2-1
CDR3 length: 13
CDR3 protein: CASSFSKWDEQFF

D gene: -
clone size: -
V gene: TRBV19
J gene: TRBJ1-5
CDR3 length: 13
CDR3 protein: CASSHGFNQPQHF

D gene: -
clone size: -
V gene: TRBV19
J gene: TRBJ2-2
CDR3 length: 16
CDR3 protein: CASSIAHRGRPGELFF

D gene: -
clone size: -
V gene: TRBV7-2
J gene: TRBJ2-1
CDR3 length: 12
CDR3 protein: CASSSRDHEQFF

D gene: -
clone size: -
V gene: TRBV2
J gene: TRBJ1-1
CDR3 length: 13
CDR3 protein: CASSEVRSTEAFF

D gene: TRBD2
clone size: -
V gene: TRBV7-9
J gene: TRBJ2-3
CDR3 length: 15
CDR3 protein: CASIWASGGANTQYF

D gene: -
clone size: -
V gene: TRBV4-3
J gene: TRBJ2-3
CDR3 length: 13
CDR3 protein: CASSQDGFDTQYF

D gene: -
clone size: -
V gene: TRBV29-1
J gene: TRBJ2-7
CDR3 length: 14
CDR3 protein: CSVQGSSPPYEQYF

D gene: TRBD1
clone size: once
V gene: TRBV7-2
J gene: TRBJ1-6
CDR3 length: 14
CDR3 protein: CASSLDRGGSPLHF

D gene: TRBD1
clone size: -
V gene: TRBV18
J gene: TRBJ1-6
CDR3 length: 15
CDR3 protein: CASSPLDRGNSPLHF

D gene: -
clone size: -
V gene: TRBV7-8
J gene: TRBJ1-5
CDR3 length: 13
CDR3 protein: CASSPAGNQPQHF

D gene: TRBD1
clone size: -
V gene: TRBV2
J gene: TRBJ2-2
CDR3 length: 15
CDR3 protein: CASTLRTGNTGELFF

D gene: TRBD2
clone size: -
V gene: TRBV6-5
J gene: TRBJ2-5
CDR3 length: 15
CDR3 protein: CASSSGLVSRETQYF

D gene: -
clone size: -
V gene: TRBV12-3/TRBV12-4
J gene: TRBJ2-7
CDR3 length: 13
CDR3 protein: CASSFGIPGEQYF

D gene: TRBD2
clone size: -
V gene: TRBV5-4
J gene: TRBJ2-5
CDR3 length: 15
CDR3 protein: CASSSPSGAQETQYF

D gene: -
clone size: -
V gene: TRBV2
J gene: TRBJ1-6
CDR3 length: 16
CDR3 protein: CASSVLGSGVNSPLHF

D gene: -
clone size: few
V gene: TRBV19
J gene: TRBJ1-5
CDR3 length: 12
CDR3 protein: CASSTGEQPQHF

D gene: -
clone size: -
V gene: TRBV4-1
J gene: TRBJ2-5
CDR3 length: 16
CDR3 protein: CASSQEGARGQETQYF

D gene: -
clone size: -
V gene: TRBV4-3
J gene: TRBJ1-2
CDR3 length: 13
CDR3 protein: CASSQRNEVSYTF

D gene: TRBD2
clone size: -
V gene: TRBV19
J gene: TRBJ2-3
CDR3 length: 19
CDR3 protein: CASSRTGTSGAASTDTQYF

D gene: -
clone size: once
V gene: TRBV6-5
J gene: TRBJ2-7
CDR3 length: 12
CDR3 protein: CASNPTLREQYF

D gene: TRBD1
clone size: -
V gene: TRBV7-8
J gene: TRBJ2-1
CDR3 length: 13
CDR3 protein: CASSSRLGTGQFF

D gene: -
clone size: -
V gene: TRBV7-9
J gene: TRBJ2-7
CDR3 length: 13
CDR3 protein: CASSPRDTYEQYF

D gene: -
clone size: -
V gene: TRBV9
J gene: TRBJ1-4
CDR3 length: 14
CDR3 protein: CASSPYATNEKLFF

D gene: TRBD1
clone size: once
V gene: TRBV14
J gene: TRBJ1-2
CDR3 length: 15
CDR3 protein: CASSPIDRGGYGYTF

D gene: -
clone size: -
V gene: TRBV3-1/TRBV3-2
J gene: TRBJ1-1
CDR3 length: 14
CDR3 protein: CASSPGLLNTEAFF

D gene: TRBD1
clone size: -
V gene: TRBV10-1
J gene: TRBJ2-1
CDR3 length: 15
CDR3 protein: CASSEPGQGRNEQFF